Each of the 29 T cell receptor beta chains below was sequenced from the same sample in a study of T cells in Graves' hyperthyroidism and ophthalmopathy. Amplified TCR beta CDR3 regions came from RNA transcripts. The HTBI primer set drove a first-round RT-PCR of the TCR CDR3. TCRdb reanalysed the multiplex PCR reads using MiXCR and keeps one entry per CDR3 protein. Of 600,000 to 750,000 distinct CDR3 sequences in the sample, 17% are singletons; the top ten hold about 14%. Sequencing was performed on blood. The receptor set was obtained from a man aged 45-65 years with Graves' hyperthyroidism.

The CDR3: CASSSPYPGPKGEPQHF. The CDR3 region has the DNA TGTGCCAGCAGCTCCCCTTATCCGGGACCCAAAGGGGAGCCCCAGCATTTT. The chain couples TRBV7-8 to TRBJ1-5; maybe TRBD1 (5 bases). With 4 bases removed from V and 8 bases from J, the gap between germline ends came to 24 bases. The CDR3 sequence is 17 residues long. Germline V gene data show CDR1 as SGHVS and CDR2 as FQNEAQ.

This clonotype has a count of ten or more. The chain employs TRBV12-3 or TRBV12-4 and TRBJ2-6; D gene uncertain. The CDR3 contains 15 residues. V lost 3 bases, J lost 2 bases, and 8 bases lay in between. In DNA, the CDR3 is TGTGCCAGCAGTTTCCCTAGAGCTGGGGCCAACGTCCTGACTTTC. Protein product: CASSFPRAGANVLTF.

About this clonotype: Since a much larger clone is just one base distant, this may be a read error. The chain links TRBV6-2 or TRBV6-3 to TRBJ2-3, with D possibly matching TRBD2 (5 bases). Looked up from germline, CDR1 is MNHEY and CDR2 is SVGEGT. The CDR3 loop spans 16 amino acids. V lost 0 bases, J lost 4 bases, and 14 bases lay in between. The CDR3 nucleotides are TGTGCCAGCAGTTACTCGCTAACGGGATACCCAGATACGCAGTATTTT. Residues: CASSYSLTGYPDTQYF.

The chain uses TRBV5-1 and TRBJ2-1, with 11 nucleotides matching TRBD2. CDR1 is SGHRS, CDR2 YFSETQ, per germline. Trimming took 3 bases from V and 6 from J; bases not matched to a gene: 8. CDR3 length: 16 amino acids. The CDR3 DNA reads TGCGCCAGCAGCTCCGGGGCGGGGACTAGCGGCAATGAGCAGTTCTTC. Its translation: CASSSGAGTSGNEQFF.

This clonotype was seen at least ten times. The V call is TRBV29-1, the J call TRBJ2-7; 7 bases map to TRBD2. The germline gives CDR1 SQVTM, CDR2 ANQGSEA. The CDR3 loop spans 12 amino acids. V dropped 4 bases and J dropped 6; count of bases not matched to a gene: 6. The CDR3 sequence is CSVAGRPLEQYF. The DNA for the CDR3 is TGCAGCGTTGCCGGGAGGCCCCTCGAGCAGTACTTC.

This clonotype appeared once. The rearrangement links TRBV7-2 to TRBJ2-3; no reliable D call. Trimming shortened V by 1 base and J by 4 bases, and 6 bases separated the two germline ends. Germline V gene data show CDR1 as SGHTA and CDR2 as FQGNSA. The CDR3 covers 13 residues. The CDR3 DNA reads as TGTGCCAGCAGCTTAGTCTCGTCAGATACGCAGTATTTT. Protein sequence: CASSLVSSDTQYF.

This clonotype was recorded at least ten times. The J gene is TRBJ1-5, the V gene TRBV28, with 10 nucleotides matching TRBD1. CDR1 and CDR2 (germline): MDHEN, SYDVKM. The CDR3 sequence is 17 residues long. The V and J ends lost 4 bases and 7 bases, in that order; junction bases with no gene match: 13. The CDR3 is CASSSGDRGKAQQPQHF. The CDR3 DNA follows: TGTGCCAGCAGTTCCGGGGACAGGGGCAAGGCCCAGCAGCCCCAGCATTTT.

The CDR3, as DNA: TGTGCCAGTAGACTAGCGGGAGACTACAATGAGCAGTTCTTC. Amino acid sequence: CASRLAGDYNEQFF. This chain joins TRBV19 and TRBJ2-1; 11 bases are a match to TRBD2. Germline V lookup: CDR1 LNHDA, CDR2 SQIVND (reference sequence). Unmatched junction bases numbered 1, after V lost 6 bases and J lost 3 bases. This CDR3 spans 14 amino acids.

In the case of this clonotype: A much larger clone differs by one base, so this may be a read error. V gene TRBV7-2 combines with J gene TRBJ1-1, with 7 bases lining up with TRBD1. CDR3 length: 16 amino acids. J was trimmed by 4 bases and V by 4 bases; bases with no gene match: 12. Germline assignment: CDR1 SGHTA and CDR2 FQGNSA. The DNA for the CDR3 is TGTGCCAGCAGCTCAAACCGGAACAGGGGCGTCACTGAAGCTTTCTTT. Its protein product is CASSSNRNRGVTEAFF.

At least ten counts were recorded for this clonotype. The V call is TRBV6-1, the J call TRBJ1-4; D possibly corresponds to TRBD1 (6 bases). CDR1 is MNHNS and CDR2 is SASEGT in the germline V gene. V was shortened by 3 bases and J by 1 base, with 9 bases between the two germline ends. CDR3 size: 15 residues. The CDR3 DNA sequence: TGTGCCAGCAGTGACAGGGGCAAAACTAATGAAAAACTGTTTTTT. Protein sequence: CASSDRGKTNEKLFF.

The sample holds many counts of this clonotype. A read error is possible here, since a much larger clone lies one base away. The chain couples TRBV7-2 to TRBJ1-2, with D perhaps TRBD1 (6 bases). CDR1 and CDR2 from the germline V gene are SGHTA and FQGNSA. This CDR3 comprises 13 residues. V lost 6 bases, J lost 4 bases, and 12 bases lay in between. CDR3 in DNA: TGTGCCAGCAGTTGGACAGAGAGCTATGGCTACACCTTC. Protein product: CASSWTESYGYTF.

This clonotype showed up many times. V gene TRBV13 combines with J gene TRBJ2-1; unclear D gene. Looked up from germline, CDR1 is PRHDT and CDR2 is FYEKMQ (reference sequence). The V end was cut by 0 bases, the J end by 6 bases, with 6 bases between. The CDR3 consists of 13 residues. This CDR3 reads CASSLGRRNEQFF. Written as DNA, the CDR3 is TGTGCCAGCAGCTTAGGCCGGCGCAATGAGCAGTTCTTC.

At least ten counts were recorded for this clonotype. This rearrangement joins TRBV3-1 to TRBJ2-1; D is uncertain. V was clipped by 0 bases and J by 4 bases, with 7 bases between them. This CDR3 contains 14 residues. Germline V gene data show CDR1 as LGHDT and CDR2 as YNNKEL (reference sequence). CDR3 in DNA: TGTGCCAGCAGCCAAGATCCCGTATACAATGAGCAGTTCTTC. This gives the protein CASSQDPVYNEQFF.

J is TRBJ1-1 and V is TRBV7-9, with D perhaps matching TRBD1 (6 bases). The germline gives CDR1 SEHNR, CDR2 FQNEAQ (reference sequence). The CDR3 totals 14 residues. V was shortened by 7 bases and J by 8 bases, with 20 bases between the two germline ends. The CDR3 sequence: CASTGLDRLREAFF. The DNA for the CDR3 is TGTGCCAGCACGGGACTAGACAGGCTAAGGGAAGCTTTCTTT.

This sequence joins TRBV12-3 or TRBV12-4 and TRBJ2-2, with 12 nucleotides matching TRBD2. V lost 5 bases and J lost 6; bases outside the gene matches: 7. The CDR3 totals 16 residues. The CDR3 sequence: CASSLPGLAGAGELFF. The DNA for the CDR3 is TGTGCCAGCAGTCTACCGGGACTAGCGGGCGCCGGGGAGCTGTTTTTT.

Many counts were recorded for this clonotype. The chain links TRBV2 to TRBJ1-2; D is perhaps TRBD1 (6 bases). The CDR3 loop spans 11 amino acids. Germline CDR1 SNHLY, CDR2 FYNNEI. V was clipped by 7 bases and J by 3 bases, with 6 bases between them. As DNA, the CDR3 is TGTGCCAGCAAGGGGGACTATGGCTACACCTTC. It encodes CASKGDYGYTF.

The sample holds many counts of this clonotype. The chain is built from TRBV12-3 or TRBV12-4 and TRBJ2-7; TRBD2 matches 12 bases. CDR3 length: 14 amino acids. Germline trimming cut 6 bases from V and 2 bases from J; bases unmatched to any gene: 2. CDR3 in DNA: TGTGCCAGCAGGGCTAGCGGGAGGGCCTACGAGCAGTACTTC. Protein sequence: CASRASGRAYEQYF.

This clonotype was observed at least ten times. The chain links TRBV27 to TRBJ1-1; 8 nucleotides line up with TRBD1. The J segment lost 6 bases and the V segment lost 3 bases, leaving 6 bases of the junction unmatched. The CDR3 runs to 14 residues. Germline V lookup: CDR1 MNHEY, CDR2 SMNVEV (reference sequence). The CDR3 loop is CASSFGQGIAEAFF. Here the CDR3 DNA reads TGTGCCAGCAGTTTCGGACAGGGAATTGCTGAAGCTTTCTTT.

This sequence joins TRBV9 and TRBJ2-7; D remains ambiguous. This CDR3 is 13 amino acids long. Germline V gene data show CDR1 as SGDLS and CDR2 as YYNGEE. The ends were cut back, 4 bases at V and 1 base at J, with 9 bases in the middle. DNA of the CDR3: TGTGCCAGCAGCCCCGCGGTTTCCTACGAGCAGTACTTC. Protein product: CASSPAVSYEQYF.

This clonotype turned up a few times. The chain uses TRBV2 and TRBJ1-4; tentative D call: TRBD1 (5 bases). V dropped 5 bases and J dropped 7 bases, with 17 bases sitting between them. Looked up from germline, CDR1 is SNHLY and CDR2 is FYNNEI. This CDR3 has 15 residues. The CDR3 DNA reads as TGTGCCAGCAGTCCCATCAGCGCGGGGGGTGAAAAACTGTTTTTT. Translating gives CASSPISAGGEKLFF.

This chain joins TRBV12-3 or TRBV12-4 and TRBJ2-2, with 10 bases fitting TRBD1. Germline trimming cut 5 bases from V and 6 bases from J; bases unmatched to any gene: 6. The CDR3 has 15 residues. This chain's CDR3 is CASSRTGGFAGELFF. The CDR3 nucleotides read TGTGCCAGCAGTCGGACAGGGGGTTTTGCCGGGGAGCTGTTTTTT.

This clonotype was counted a few times. The chain is built from TRBV20-1 and TRBJ2-4; D uncertain. The CDR3 sequence is 11 residues long. V was clipped by 2 bases and J by 9 bases, with 8 bases between them. Germline lookup yields CDR1 DFQATT and CDR2 SNEGSKA (reference sequence). CDR3 sequence: CSARPSAIQYF. As DNA, the CDR3 is TGCAGTGCTAGACCCAGCGCCATTCAGTACTTC.

This clonotype occurred a few times. At one end, the junction sequence differs from germline, possibly due to a read error. The chain carries TRBV19 and TRBJ2-7; 9 nucleotides line up with TRBD1. The germline V gene has CDR1 LNHDA and CDR2 SQIVND (reference sequence). The CDR3 consists of 13 residues. The chain's CDR3 is CARSPGQGYEQYF. CDR3 nucleotides: TGTGCCCGTAGCCCGGGACAGGGTTACGAGCAGTACTTC.

The sample holds many counts of this clonotype. The chain combines TRBV24-1 with TRBJ2-1, with TRBD2 identical over 9 bases. The CDR3 is made up of 16 amino acids. The germline V gene encodes CDR1 KGHDR and CDR2 SFDVKD. V shed 4 bases, J shed 6 bases, and the junction held 9 bases outside the gene matches. This chain's CDR3 is CATSDSTSGFLNEQFF. The CDR3 bases are TGTGCCACCAGTGACTCGACTAGCGGCTTTCTCAATGAGCAGTTCTTC.

The rearrangement joins TRBV6-2 or TRBV6-3 to TRBJ2-7; TRBD1 matches 9 bases. J was trimmed by 1 base and V by 2 bases; bases with no gene match: 6. Germline CDR1 reads MNHEY; CDR2 reads SVGEGT. The CDR3 has 16 amino acids. The CDR3 sequence is CASSYRIGQGSYEQYF. The CDR3 DNA reads as TGTGCCAGCAGTTACCGTATCGGACAGGGGTCCTACGAGCAGTACTTC.

This clonotype has more than one count but fewer than ten. The chain has TRBV13 and TRBJ2-7; 9 bases map to TRBD2. The V gene end was trimmed by 2 bases and the J gene end by 2 bases; junction bases not matched to a gene: 4. This CDR3 comprises 15 residues. Germline-derived CDR1 and CDR2 are PRHDT and FYEKMQ (reference sequence). In DNA form, the CDR3 reads TGTGCCAGCAGCTTATTCCTAGCGGGGCCCTACGAGCAGTACTTC. Protein sequence: CASSLFLAGPYEQYF. The variable domain in full, completed from reference TRBV13 and TRBJ2-7, reads AAGVIQSPRHLIKEKRETATLKCYPIPRHDTVYWYQQGPGQDPQFLISFYEKMQSDKGSIPDRFSAQQFSDYHSELNMSSLELGDSALYFCASSLFLAGPYEQYFGPGTRLTVT.

The sample holds many counts of this clonotype. CDR3 residues: CSADTYGYTF. The CDR3 DNA sequence: TGCAGTGCCGACACCTATGGCTACACCTTC. The genes are TRBV20-1 and TRBJ1-2; D unclear. The CDR3 contains 10 residues. Trimming removed 6 bases at V and 4 bases at J, with 6 bases between. The germline V gene has CDR1 DFQATT and CDR2 SNEGSKA (reference sequence).

CDR3 sequence: CSARQLLSGSFEQYF. Here the CDR3 DNA reads TGCAGTGCTAGACAACTCCTTAGCGGGAGCTTCGAGCAGTACTTC. The chain has TRBV20-1 and TRBJ2-7; 9 bases fit TRBD2. The V gene's germline CDR1 is DFQATT and CDR2 SNEGSKA (reference sequence). This CDR3 has 15 residues. With 2 bases clipped from V and 6 bases from J, the junction kept 11 bases outside the gene matches.

As to this clonotype: Germline and junction disagree at one end, which may indicate a read error. In nucleotides, the CDR3 is TGTACCAGCAGCCAACAAAGGAACACTGAAGCTTTCTTT. Residues: CTSSQQRNTEAFF. The J gene is TRBJ1-1, the V gene TRBV3-1; D remains ambiguous. Germline V CDR1 and CDR2: LGHDT, YNNKEL (reference sequence). This CDR3 is 13 amino acids long.